A single sample gave rise to the 27 T cell receptor beta chains below, sequenced in a study of blood T cell repertoires in COVID-19. The repertoire was sequenced with immunoSEQ multiplex PCR; TCRdb's copy has only in-frame clones and lacks some. Among about 120,000 clones, 75% to 80% were seen once, and the ten largest hold 16%. The specimen was peripheral blood. The receptors were sampled from a woman older than 75 with active or convalescent COVID-19.

Only a few counts were recorded for this clone. This chain joins TRBV4-1 and TRBJ1-1; D is possibly TRBD1 (6 bases). Trimming shortened V by 5 bases and J by 4 bases, and 14 bases separated the two germline ends. The CDR3 totals 14 residues. Germline values: CDR1 MGHRA, CDR2 YSYEKL. The CDR3 region has the DNA TGCGCCAGCAGCTCAGGGGTCCAGGGCACTGAAGCTTTCTTT. Translating gives CASSSGVQGTEAFF.

This clone was seen only once. The chain recombines TRBV6-4 with TRBJ2-1, with a weak D call TRBD1 (5 bases). There are 16 residues in the CDR3. The V end was cut by 0 bases, the J end by 0 bases, with 9 bases between. Germline loops: CDR1 MRHNA, CDR2 SNTAGT. CDR3: CASSDSRVSSYNEQFF. DNA of the CDR3: TGTGCCAGCAGTGACTCCAGGGTCAGCTCCTACAATGAGCAGTTCTTC.

The V and J genes are TRBV7-3 and TRBJ2-1, with a possible D match to TRBD2 (7 bases). The CDR3 is 17 amino acids. Trimming stripped 1 base from V and 4 bases from J, with 17 bases between. Germline loops: CDR1 SGHTA, CDR2 FQGTGA. CDR3 amino acids: CASSLKGGGDSYNEQFF. CDR3 in DNA: TGTGCCAGCAGCTTAAAAGGGGGAGGGGACTCTTACAATGAGCAGTTCTTC.

V is TRBV2 and J is TRBJ1-1; TRBD1 matches at 8 bases. Trimming at V came to 6 bases and at J to 6 bases, leaving 6 bases not matched to a gene. The CDR3 spans 13 residues. The germline CDR1 and CDR2 sequences are SNHLY and FYNNEI. CDR3 sequence reads: CASSSDRGAEAFF. The CDR3 region has the DNA TGTGCCAGCAGCTCAGACAGGGGAGCTGAAGCTTTCTTT.

V is TRBV2 and J is TRBJ2-3; TRBD2 matches at 8 bases. The CDR3 is 21 residues long. The V gene's germline CDR1 is SNHLY and CDR2 FYNNEI. V trimming: 6 bases; J trimming: 0 bases; junction bases outside the gene matches: 23. DNA of the CDR3: TGTGCCAGCAGAAAAATAGCCTCTGGAGCGGGAGTAGGGGATAGCACAGATACGCAGTATTTT. Translated, it gives CASRKIASGAGVGDSTDTQYF.

CDR3 nucleotides: TGTGCCAGCAGTTCCTACGCGGGAGGGCCCGGTGAGCAGTACTTC. It codes for CASSSYAGGPGEQYF. The chain has TRBV5-4 and TRBJ2-7, with 9 bases aligning to TRBD2. The J segment lost 7 bases and the V segment lost 5 bases, leaving 13 bases of the junction unmatched. The CDR3 length is 15 residues. The V gene's germline CDR1 is SGHNT and CDR2 YYREEE (reference sequence).

This clone was detected a few times. The V and J genes are TRBV2 and TRBJ2-3; TRBD1 matches at 9 bases. The germline gives CDR1 SNHLY, CDR2 FYNNEI. This CDR3 comprises 14 residues. The ends lost 5 bases at V and 1 base at J; junction bases unmatched: 1. The CDR3 protein is CASSWDRGTDTQYF. The CDR3 DNA follows: TGTGCCAGCAGTTGGGACAGGGGCACAGATACGCAGTATTTT.

V gene TRBV10-3 combines with J gene TRBJ1-2; TRBD1 might be the D (6 bases). This CDR3 region has 14 residues. Germline-derived CDR1 and CDR2 are ENHRY and SYGVKD. V gave up 11 bases and J gave up 2 bases, with 18 bases separating them. The DNA for the CDR3 is TGTGCCGTCGGGGCGGGGGCCGCGAACTATGGCTACACCTTC. It specifies CAVGAGAANYGYTF.

The CDR3 here is CASRQGGEKLFF. For the CDR3, the DNA is TGTGCCAGCAGGCAGGGCGGTGAAAAACTGTTTTTT. The chain links TRBV2 to TRBJ1-4; tentative D call: TRBD1 (5 bases). V gave up 6 bases and J gave up 7 bases, with 9 bases separating them. In germline, CDR1 is SNHLY, CDR2 FYNNEI. CDR3 length equals 12 residues.

V gene TRBV11-2 combines with J gene TRBJ1-1; no firm D call. V was pared by 3 bases and J by 0 bases, with 17 bases between. This CDR3 is built from 17 residues. Germline assignment: CDR1 SGHAT and CDR2 FQNNGV. This chain's CDR3 is CASSFRSSGNLNTEAFF. The DNA for the CDR3 is TGTGCCAGCAGCTTTAGAAGTTCGGGGAACTTGAACACTGAAGCTTTCTTT.

CDR3 bases: TGTGCCAGCAGCTCCGGAGGGTTGTTATATGAGCAGTTCTTC. Translated: CASSSGGLLYEQFF. The chain carries TRBV9 and TRBJ2-1, with a possible D match to TRBD2 (6 bases). This CDR3 contains 14 residues. CDR1 SGDLS and CDR2 YYNGEE come from the germline V gene. The germline V and J ends were trimmed by 4 bases and 8 bases, with 16 bases remaining between them.

The chain employs TRBV11-2 and TRBJ2-1; 12 bases match TRBD2. Germline assignment: CDR1 SGHAT and CDR2 FQNNGV. The CDR3 covers 16 residues. J lost 4 bases, V lost 1 base, and 2 bases had no gene match. The CDR3 coding sequence is TGTGCCAGCAGCTTAGGGCTAGCGGGGGGGTACAATGAGCAGTTCTTC. Its protein is CASSLGLAGGYNEQFF.

The V gene is TRBV7-6, the J gene TRBJ1-1; D is possibly TRBD1 (6 bases). CDR1 and CDR2 from the germline V gene are SGHVS and FNYEAQ. CDR3 length equals 15 residues. V lost 5 bases to trimming and J lost 5 bases, with 18 bases between them. The CDR3 loop is CASSRKQGLRTEAFF. The CDR3 bases are TGTGCCAGCAGCAGAAAACAGGGATTGAGGACTGAAGCTTTCTTT.

This rearrangement joins TRBV27 to TRBJ2-7; tentative D call: TRBD1 (6 bases). V lost 5 bases, J lost 3 bases, and 14 bases lay in between. Germline CDR1 reads MNHEY; CDR2 reads SMNVEV (reference sequence). The CDR3 runs 14 residues. CDR3 region: CASSPRGEHYEQYF. In DNA, the CDR3 is TGTGCCAGCAGTCCCAGGGGAGAACACTACGAGCAGTACTTC.

CDR3 coding DNA: TGTGCCAGCAGTCCCGTGGGAGCGGGAGTGGATACAGATGAGCAGTTCTTC. Its translation: CASSPVGAGVDTDEQFF. The chain uses TRBV28 and TRBJ2-1, with 8 bases fitting TRBD2. This CDR3 is built from 17 residues. CDR1 MDHEN and CDR2 SYDVKM come from the germline V gene. The V gene end was trimmed by 5 bases and the J gene end by 8 bases; junction bases not matched to a gene: 17.

The chain recombines TRBV18 with TRBJ2-1; the D gene is possibly TRBD2 (6 bases). Trimming shortened V by 1 base and J by 4 bases, and 11 bases separated the two germline ends. The CDR3 covers 15 residues. Germline values: CDR1 KGHSH, CDR2 LQKENI. The CDR3 DNA follows: TGTGCCAGCTCACCACTCGCGGGGCCATACAATGAGCAGTTCTTC. Translated: CASSPLAGPYNEQFF.

V gene TRBV2 combines with J gene TRBJ1-3; possibly TRBD1 for D (6 bases). Trimming stripped 6 bases from V and 4 bases from J, with 13 bases between. CDR3 length: 14 residues. Germline CDR1 SNHLY, CDR2 FYNNEI. This CDR3 reads CASRERTAGNTIYF. DNA for the CDR3: TGTGCCAGCAGAGAAAGGACAGCCGGAAACACCATATATTTT. Full variable domain (rest looked up from reference TRBV2 and TRBJ1-3): EPEVTQTPSHQVTQMGQEVILRCVPISNHLYFYWYRQILGQKVEFLVSFYNNEISEKSEIFDDQFSVERPDGSNFTLKIRSTKLEDSAMYFCASRERTAGNTIYFGEGSWLTVV.

Comments on this clone: A read error may produce the germline difference seen at one junction end. This chain joins TRBV7-2 and TRBJ2-1; TRBD2 aligns across 9 bases. The CDR3 runs 16 residues. Germline CDR1 reads SGHTA; CDR2 reads FQGNSA. The CDR3 protein is CASSVAASGIPNEQFF. The DNA for the CDR3 is TGTGCCAGCAGCGTAGCGGCTAGCGGGATTCCCAATGAGCAGTTCTTC.

The V call is TRBV6-6, the J call TRBJ2-3; 10 positions agree with TRBD2. The CDR3 contains 15 residues. Germline CDR1 MNHNY, CDR2 SVGAGI (reference sequence). After removal of 6 bases from V and 1 base from J, the junction contained 4 bases not matched to a gene. The DNA for the CDR3 is TGTGCCAGCAGACGACTAGCGGGCCGCACAGATACGCAGTATTTT. Protein: CASRRLAGRTDTQYF.

The rearrangement links TRBV27 to TRBJ1-2; D remains ambiguous. Per the germline V gene, CDR1 is MNHEY and CDR2 is SMNVEV (reference sequence). This CDR3 has 13 residues. V lost 4 bases and J lost 5, with 11 bases in between. The CDR3 loop is CASSSIYRYGYTF. DNA of the CDR3: TGTGCCAGCAGTTCGATCTACCGGTATGGCTACACCTTC.

This clone has only a few counts. CDR3 nucleotides: TGTGCCAGCAGTAAGCGGGAGGGCCCCTACGAGCAGTACTTC. Translation: CASSKREGPYEQYF. The chain employs TRBV6-5 and TRBJ2-7, with 10 positions matching TRBD2. Germline V gene sequence: CDR1 MNHEY, CDR2 SVGAGI. Trimming cost V 5 bases and J 2 bases; bases outside gene matches: 3. The CDR3 spans 14 residues.

The chain is built from TRBV29-1 and TRBJ2-1, with D tentatively TRBD1 (5 bases). V was cut by 6 bases and J by 1 base, with 22 bases left in between. This CDR3 region has 17 residues. CDR1 is SQVTM, CDR2 ANQGSEA, per germline. The CDR3 loop reads CSVENTQGRLSYNEQFF. For the CDR3, the DNA is TGCAGCGTAGAAAACACTCAGGGCAGGCTTTCCTACAATGAGCAGTTCTTC.

The sample holds a few counts of this clone. V gene TRBV19 combines with J gene TRBJ2-7; 9 bases line up with TRBD2. Germline trimming cut 3 bases from V and 3 bases from J; bases unmatched to any gene: 15. Per germline, CDR1 LNHDA and CDR2 SQIVND (reference sequence). The CDR3 runs 18 residues. The CDR3 nucleotides read TGTGCCAGTAGTATGTCTGCGACTAGCGGCCCTTCGTACTACGAGCAGTACTTC. Translation: CASSMSATSGPSYYEQYF.

This chain uses TRBV6-5 with TRBJ1-3; 9 nucleotides match TRBD1. CDR1 is MNHEY and CDR2 is SVGAGI in the germline V gene. V lost 6 bases, J lost 4 bases, and 4 bases stayed unmatched. This CDR3 has 14 residues. The DNA for the CDR3 is TGTGCCAGCAGGGGGACAGGGACCGGAAACACCATATATTTT. It yields the protein CASRGTGTGNTIYF.

This clone has a single count. This CDR3 reads CASSLLGGITDTQYF. DNA of the CDR3: TGTGCCAGCAGCTTACTGGGAGGGATCACAGATACGCAGTATTTT. V and J are TRBV7-2 and TRBJ2-3, with 7 bases that match TRBD2. There are 15 residues in the CDR3. Germline V gene lookup returns CDR1 SGHTA and CDR2 FQGNSA. Trimming at V came to 2 bases and at J to 2 bases, leaving 4 bases not matched to a gene.

Only one count was recorded for this clone. The J gene is TRBJ2-2, the V gene TRBV2; 15 nucleotides agree with TRBD2. J lost 7 bases, V lost 5 bases, and 5 bases had no gene match. The CDR3 length is 16 residues. Germline V gene data show CDR1 as SNHLY and CDR2 as FYNNEI. The CDR3 protein is CASSLGLAGGFGELFF. The CDR3 DNA reads TGTGCCAGCAGTCTAGGACTAGCGGGAGGGTTCGGGGAGCTGTTTTTT.

V usage is TRBV5-1 and J usage is TRBJ1-3, with no clear D. The CDR3 extends over 13 amino acids. Trimming removed 5 bases from V and 8 bases from J, with 14 bases in between. The germline gives CDR1 SGHRS, CDR2 YFSETQ. The CDR3 nucleotides read TGCGCCAGCAGAGAACAGCAAGGTTACACCATATATTTT. Translated, it gives CASREQQGYTIYF.